This T cell receptor (beta chain) was captured in a study of cytomegalovirus exposure and HLA in healthy donors. Whole-study findings and limits: Compared with the approximately 680-donor mean, an Asian-associated ancestry cluster reportedly had fewer N-insertions, according to a later analysis.

With 60 Vbeta and 13 Jbeta primers, the PCR was carried out. Using immunoSEQ multiplex PCR, the repertoire was profiled, and TCRdb retains in-frame clones only, with some absent. This sample has about 140,000 clones, with 60% to 80% found just once. As regards this clone: What it recognizes is unknown.

The CDR3 spans 14 residues. The V gene's germline CDR1 is MNHEY and CDR2 SVGAGI. J lost 5 bases, V lost 6 bases, and 6 bases had no gene match. The chain joins TRBV6-5 to TRBJ1-5, with 8 positions matching TRBD1. The source is a woman aged 30 to 39 in good health and CMV-seronegative. The sequenced material came from PBMCs. The CDR3 DNA follows: TGTGCCAGCAGCCTCGACAGGGGTTATCAGCCCCAGCATTTT. This translates into CASSLDRGYQPQHF.